The T cell receptor beta chain under discussion was sequenced for a study of neoadjuvant anti-PD-1 for oral cavity cancer. Patients had newly diagnosed, untreated stage II-IVA oral cavity squamous cell carcinoma. TCRdb's copy holds only in-frame clones and misses some; the assay was immunoSEQ multiplex PCR. The top ten hold under 3% of the sample, which has about 14,000 clones, roughly 73% seen once. Germline V CDR1 and CDR2: WSHSY, SAAADI. The length of the CDR3 is 12 residues. The trim removed 7 bases at V and 7 bases at J, leaving 6 bases unmatched. The sample consisted of PBMCs, taken before nivolumab (anti-PD-1) treatment. The sequence derives from a person aged 35-80 years with oral cavity squamous cell carcinoma. This chain joins TRBV10-2 and TRBJ2-7; TRBD1 matches 8 bases. CDR3 in DNA: TGCGCCAGCACCTTTGGACAGGGAGAGCAGTACTTC. Amino acids: CASTFGQGEQYF.